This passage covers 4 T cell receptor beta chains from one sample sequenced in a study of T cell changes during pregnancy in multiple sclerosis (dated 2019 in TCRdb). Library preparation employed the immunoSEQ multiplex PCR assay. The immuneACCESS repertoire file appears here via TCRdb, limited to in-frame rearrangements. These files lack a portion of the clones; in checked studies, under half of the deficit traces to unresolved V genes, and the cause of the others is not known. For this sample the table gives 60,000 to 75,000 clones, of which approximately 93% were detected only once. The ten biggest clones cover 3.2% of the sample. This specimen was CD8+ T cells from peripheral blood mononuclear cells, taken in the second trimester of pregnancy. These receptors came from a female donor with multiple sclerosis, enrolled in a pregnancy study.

CDR3 in amino acids: CASRPTGLQETQYF. Written as DNA, the CDR3 is TGCGCCAGCAGACCGACAGGCCTACAAGAGACCCAGTACTTC. J is TRBJ2-5 and V is TRBV5-1, with D possibly TRBD1 on 6 matching bases. V gave up 5 bases and J gave up 2 bases, with 13 bases separating them. Germline V gives CDR1 SGHRS, CDR2 YFSETQ. The CDR3 totals 14 residues.

CDR3 loop: CSVEPSGSYNEQFF. The CDR3 coding sequence is TGCAGCGTTGAGCCTAGCGGGAGCTACAATGAGCAGTTCTTC. The J gene is TRBJ2-1, the V gene TRBV29-1, with 10 nucleotides matching TRBD2. This CDR3 has 14 residues. Germline-derived CDR1 and CDR2 are SQVTM and ANQGSEA. V lost 3 bases and J lost 3; bases outside the gene matches: 2.

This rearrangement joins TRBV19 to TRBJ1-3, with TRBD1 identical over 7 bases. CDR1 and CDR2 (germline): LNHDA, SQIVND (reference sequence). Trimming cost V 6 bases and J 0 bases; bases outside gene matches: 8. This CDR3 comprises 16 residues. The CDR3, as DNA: TGTGCCAGTAGCCCGACAGGGTTAGACTCTGGAAACACCATATATTTT. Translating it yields CASSPTGLDSGNTIYF. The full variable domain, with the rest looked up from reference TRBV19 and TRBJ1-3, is DGGITQSPKYLFRKEGQNVTLSCEQNLNHDAMYWYRQDPGQGLRLIYYSQIVNDFQKGDIAEGYSVSREKKESFPLTVTSAQKNPTAFYLCASSPTGLDSGNTIYFGEGSWLTVV.

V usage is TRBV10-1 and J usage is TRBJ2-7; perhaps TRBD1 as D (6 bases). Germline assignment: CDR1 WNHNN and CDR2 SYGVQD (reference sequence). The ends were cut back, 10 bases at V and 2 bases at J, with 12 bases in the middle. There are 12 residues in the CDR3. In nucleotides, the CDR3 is TGCGCCACCGGGGACAACCCCTACGAGCAGTACTTC. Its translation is CATGDNPYEQYF.